The clone carrying this T cell receptor (beta chain) was counted only a few times. This sample stems from a study of early T cells in non-severe SARS-CoV-2 infection. V lost 6 bases and J lost 8, with 18 bases in between. The germline CDR1 and CDR2 sequences are DFQATT and SNEGSKA (reference sequence). This CDR3 comprises 13 residues. TCRdb fed the 5' RACE reads into MiXCR, producing one record per CDR3 protein. Of tens of thousands of distinct CDR3 sequences detected, less than 6.5% appear once; the ten largest clones hold about 27%. The chain links TRBV20-1 to TRBJ2-3, with TRBD2 as a possible D gene (6 bases). Input material: whole blood. The receptor was isolated from an adult who was a healthcare worker with PCR-confirmed SARS-CoV-2 infection or an uninfected control (not recorded which). CDR3 sequence: CSAVNSGAGTQYF. In nucleotides, the CDR3 is TGCAGTGCCGTAAATAGCGGAGCCGGTACGCAGTATTTT.